The next 5 T cell receptor beta chains were all read from a single sample in a study of blood T cell repertoires in COVID-19. The data were produced by immunoSEQ multiplex PCR, yet TCRdb's version contains in-frame clones alone and is incomplete. The sample records roughly 250,000 clones, roughly 81% being singletons. The sequencing input was peripheral blood. These receptors were taken from a man aged 50 to 60 with acute or convalescent COVID-19.

V gene TRBV9 combines with J gene TRBJ1-2, with D maybe TRBD1 (6 bases). CDR3 size: 13 residues. Trimming took 5 bases from V and 8 from J, leaving 16 bases between them. CDR1 is SGDLS, CDR2 YYNGEE, per germline. The CDR3 loop is CASRSTPGTGYTF. The CDR3 region has the DNA TGTGCCAGCAGATCTACACCCGGGACAGGCTACACCTTC.

The V call is TRBV6-1, the J call TRBJ1-2; 9 nucleotides line up with TRBD1. Per germline, CDR1 MNHNS and CDR2 SASEGT. This CDR3 comprises 15 residues. V lost 2 bases to trimming and J lost 8 bases; unmatched junction nucleotides: 9. The CDR3 spells CASSEYAGTGSGYTF. CDR3 coding DNA: TGTGCCAGCAGTGAATACGCCGGGACAGGGAGCGGCTACACCTTC.

The chain is built from TRBV11-2 and TRBJ2-3; 9 nucleotides match TRBD2. The junction had 10 bases not matched to a gene; V was cut back by 0 bases and J by 0 bases. Germline V lookup: CDR1 SGHAT, CDR2 FQNNGV. The CDR3 covers 19 residues. The CDR3 protein is CASSLELAGGAPSTDTQYF. CDR3 DNA: TGTGCCAGCAGCTTAGAGTTGGCGGGGGGGGCCCCGAGCACAGATACGCAGTATTTT.

This chain joins TRBV19 and TRBJ1-5; D perhaps matches TRBD1 (5 bases). Germline lookup yields CDR1 LNHDA and CDR2 SQIVND (reference sequence). The V end was cut by 0 bases, the J end by 4 bases, with 7 bases between. The CDR3 sequence is 14 residues long. CDR3 coding DNA: TGTGCCAGTAGTATAGATCGGGGGAATCAGCCCCAGCATTTT. Its protein product is CASSIDRGNQPQHF.

The rearrangement uses TRBV6-5 and TRBJ1-5, with 8 bases matching TRBD1. The CDR3 consists of 15 residues. The germline CDR1 and CDR2 sequences are MNHEY and SVGAGI. V lost 6 bases to trimming and J lost 6 bases; unmatched junction nucleotides: 10. Here the CDR3 DNA reads TGTGCCAGCAGCATGGACAGGGAGCTTCGTCAGCCCCAGCATTTT. This gives the protein CASSMDRELRQPQHF.